This T cell receptor (beta chain) was obtained from a study of Graves' ophthalmopathy and Graves' hyperthyroidism. The authors amplified TCR beta CDR3 regions from RNA transcripts. HTBI primers were used in a first-round RT-PCR, which preceded a second-round multiplex PCR. TCRdb analysed the multiplex PCR reads with MiXCR anew, one entry per CDR3 protein. This table holds approximately 700,000 distinct CDR3 sequences, 40% found once. Notes on the study in general: Among thyroid clonotypes expanded above 0.001 frequency, most also appeared in blood.

Notes on this clonotype: Its antigen is not known.

V shed 5 bases and J 5 bases; nucleotides not matched to a gene: 10. The CDR3 length is 14 residues. The germline gives CDR1 DFQATT, CDR2 SNEGSKA (reference sequence). The sequencing sample was made of peripheral blood. The chain carries TRBV20-1 and TRBJ2-5; 8 bases fit TRBD1. The TCR was taken from an adult man with Graves' ophthalmopathy. The CDR3 protein is CSAPWGQASETQYF. CDR3 sequence (DNA): TGCAGTGCTCCCTGGGGACAGGCCTCGGAGACCCAGTACTTC.